This section outlines one T cell receptor beta chain sequence together with its context. TCRdb's table, derived via immunoSEQ multiplex PCR, lists solely in-frame clones and lacks some. Found here are under 30,000 clones, approximately 83% of them singletons; the top ten hold over 25%. This sample was included in a study of OX40 agonist ivuxolimab in advanced cancers. The CDR3 is made up of 15 amino acids. Germline V gene lookup returns CDR1 LNHNV and CDR2 YYDKDF (reference sequence). V lost 0 bases and J 6 bases, leaving 14 bases between the germline ends. Sequences were derived from CD4+ or CD8+ T cells sorted from blood, sampled in a trial of the OX40 agonist ivuxolimab. The chain is built from TRBV15 and TRBJ1-2, with a tentative D call TRBD1 (5 bases). This sequence was found in an adult with an advanced solid tumor such as melanoma, head and neck, liver or kidney cancer. The CDR3 bases are TGTGCCACCAGCAGAGATCAATCGGGGACGGATGGCTACACCTTC. As protein: CATSRDQSGTDGYTF.